The source of this T cell receptor (beta chain) is a study of cytomegalovirus exposure and HLA in healthy donors. Study-wide context: Sequencing of 150 million to 200 million T cells in an earlier analysis found 100 million to 140 million unique TCR beta sequences.

The PCR used 60 Vbeta and 13 Jbeta primers. Method: immunoSEQ multiplex PCR; TCRdb's copy keeps in-frame clones and lacks some. Recorded for this sample: over 110,000 clones. V shed 0 bases and J 10 bases; nucleotides not matched to a gene: 6. There are 15 residues in the CDR3. Per the germline V gene, CDR1 is SGHTA and CDR2 is FQGNSA. The sequenced sample was PBMCs. V is TRBV7-2 and J is TRBJ1-1, with TRBD1 matching 12 bases. The TCR sequence derives from a male donor in good health and CMV-seronegative. The CDR3 protein is CASSLASGTGGRAFF. The CDR3 nucleotides read TGTGCCAGCAGCTTAGCCTCCGGGACAGGGGGCAGAGCTTTCTTT.